This T cell receptor beta chain was captured in a study of early T cells in non-severe SARS-CoV-2 infection. Study-level background: The chains were unpaired, and the sequenced material was bulk RNA from unsorted whole blood.

The sample holds many counts of this clonotype. Each cDNA molecule carried a unique molecular identifier. One entry per CDR3 protein results from TCRdb running MiXCR on the 5' RACE reads. The table lists some 35,000 distinct CDR3 sequences, 3.5% to 4% of them singletons. This CDR3 comprises 15 residues. Looked up from germline, CDR1 is SGHAT and CDR2 is FQNNGV. V lost 5 bases and J lost 4; bases outside the gene matches: 8. The sequencing input was whole blood. The receptor's source is an adult who was a healthcare worker with PCR-confirmed SARS-CoV-2 infection or an uninfected control (not recorded which). V and J are TRBV11-2 and TRBJ1-1; 9 bases map to TRBD1. The CDR3 region has the DNA TGTGCCAGCAGCGATAGTGGACAGGGGAGCACTGAAGCTTTCTTT. It is translated as CASSDSGQGSTEAFF.